Following are 20 T cell receptor beta chains from one sample sequenced in a study of a mutant IDH1 vaccine in newly diagnosed glioma. Time point reported: baseline, week 1 (first vaccination visit). Documented treatment: pre-vaccination baseline after standard-of-care therapy. Data came from immunoSEQ multiplex PCR; TCRdb stores just in-frame clones and leaves some out. The sample holds 80,000 to 100,000 clones, roughly 78% seen once. This specimen consisted of PBMCs, obtained from a glioma patient treated with radiotherapy, temozolomide or both. These receptors originate from a man aged 35 to 55 with glioma.

The rearrangement joins TRBV4-2 to TRBJ1-1, with 8 bases identical to TRBD1. Germline V gene sequence: CDR1 LGHNA, CDR2 YNFKEQ. The ends lost 4 bases at V and 3 bases at J; junction bases unmatched: 10. The length of the CDR3 is 16 residues. The CDR3 loop reads CASSLLTRGRHTEAFF. The CDR3 bases are TGTGCCAGCAGCCTACTTACCAGGGGGCGTCACACTGAAGCTTTCTTT.

This chain connects TRBV5-6 to TRBJ2-1, with 13 bases lining up with TRBD2. Germline V gene lookup returns CDR1 SGHDT and CDR2 YYEEEE. V lost 1 base and J lost 7; bases outside the gene matches: 2. This CDR3 spans 15 amino acids. The CDR3 sequence is CASSLWGLAGNEQFF. DNA of the CDR3: TGTGCCAGCAGCTTGTGGGGACTAGCGGGGAATGAGCAGTTCTTC.

This sequence joins TRBV20-1 and TRBJ2-5; D remains unclear. The germline V gene encodes CDR1 DFQATT and CDR2 SNEGSKA (reference sequence). The CDR3 covers 11 residues. V was cut by 3 bases and J by 6 bases, with 8 bases left in between. CDR3 amino acids: CSASPSQTQYF. CDR3 DNA: TGCAGTGCTAGTCCCTCCCAGACCCAGTACTTC.

As DNA, the CDR3 is TGTGCCTGGAGTACCCCAACGAGCGGGCTGTCCTACGAGCAGTACTTC. Translating it yields CAWSTPTSGLSYEQYF. This sequence joins TRBV30 and TRBJ2-5; maybe TRBD2 (6 bases). Judging by the DNA end, TRBJ2-7 fits better; the J call may be wrong. The CDR3 consists of 16 residues. Germline values: CDR1 GTSNPN, CDR2 SVGIG (reference sequence).

This clone was counted a single time. The CDR3: CASSPDRYYGYTF. DNA for the CDR3: TGTGCCAGCAGCCCTGACAGGTACTATGGCTACACCTTC. This chain connects TRBV6-4 to TRBJ1-2, with D perhaps matching TRBD1 (6 bases). The CDR3 length is 13 residues. Germline V CDR1 and CDR2: MRHNA, SNTAGT. Trimming left V 6 bases short and J 3 bases short, with 11 bases between.

The CDR3 DNA reads TGCGCCAGCAGCTCCAATCCAGGGACAGCGGCTTTCTTT. Its translation is CASSSNPGTAAFF. This chain joins TRBV5-1 and TRBJ1-1; 7 positions agree with TRBD1. The germline V gene encodes CDR1 SGHRS and CDR2 YFSETQ. Trimming removed 3 bases from V and 11 bases from J; junction bases left unmatched: 10. The CDR3 has 13 amino acids.

This clone was observed once. The chain couples TRBV18 to TRBJ1-1; 10 nucleotides align to TRBD1. V trimming: 1 base; J trimming: 1 base; junction bases outside the gene matches: 9. The CDR3 runs to 18 residues. Germline V gene lookup returns CDR1 KGHSH and CDR2 LQKENI. The CDR3 nucleotides are TGTGCCAGCTCACCACAGGGGACAGGGGAGGTCCCGAACACTGAAGCTTTCTTT. It codes for CASSPQGTGEVPNTEAFF.

The chain combines TRBV18 with TRBJ1-3; D is unresolved. This CDR3 has 13 amino acids. V lost 4 bases to trimming and J lost 1 base, with 5 bases between them. The germline V gene has CDR1 KGHSH and CDR2 LQKENI. CDR3 sequence reads: CASSQNSGNTIYF. The CDR3 DNA reads TGTGCCAGCTCACAGAATTCTGGAAACACCATATATTTT.

The chain is built from TRBV4-2 and TRBJ2-1, with 7 bases lining up with TRBD2. The germline gives CDR1 LGHNA, CDR2 YNFKEQ. The CDR3 is made up of 13 amino acids. V shed 1 base, J shed 8 bases, and the junction held 2 bases outside the gene matches. In nucleotides, the CDR3 is TGTGCCAGCAGCCAAGTGGGGAGGGATGAGCAGTTCTTC. Translated: CASSQVGRDEQFF.

This rearrangement joins TRBV29-1 to TRBJ1-1, with D perhaps TRBD1 (5 bases). CDR1 is SQVTM and CDR2 is ANQGSEA in the germline V gene. Trimming pared 6 bases from V and 0 bases from J, leaving 14 bases between. The CDR3 runs 14 residues. CDR3 protein: CSVDPRGMNTEAFF. In DNA form, the CDR3 reads TGCAGCGTCGACCCTCGGGGGATGAACACTGAAGCTTTCTTT.

This clone appeared once. V gene TRBV19 combines with J gene TRBJ1-3; D not certain. The CDR3 extends over 15 amino acids. Germline lookup yields CDR1 LNHDA and CDR2 SQIVND (reference sequence). Trimming took off 5 bases at V and 0 bases at J, with 11 bases between the two ends. CDR3 region: CASSPGRHSGNTIYF. CDR3 bases: TGTGCCAGTAGTCCCGGACGGCACTCTGGAAACACCATATATTTT.

The V and J genes are TRBV2 and TRBJ2-7, with 7 bases identical to TRBD2. Unmatched junction bases numbered 3, after V lost 2 bases and J lost 2 bases. Germline V gene sequence: CDR1 SNHLY, CDR2 FYNNEI. CDR3 length: 14 amino acids. CDR3 sequence: CASSELADPYEQYF. CDR3 in DNA: TGTGCCAGCAGTGAACTAGCGGACCCCTACGAGCAGTACTTC.

This clone came up once. The chain employs TRBV27 and TRBJ2-3; no clear D gene. The CDR3 extends over 18 amino acids. CDR1 and CDR2 (germline): MNHEY, SMNVEV (reference sequence). Between the trimmed V and J ends, which lost 3 bases and 6 bases, there was a span of 25 bases. The CDR3 DNA sequence: TGTGCCAGCAGTTTCATAATAGTACCGAAAAGCACCACGGATACGCAGTATTTT. Translated: CASSFIIVPKSTTDTQYF.

The genes are TRBV7-2 and TRBJ2-7, with D perhaps matching TRBD1 (5 bases). The germline CDR1 and CDR2 sequences are SGHTA and FQGNSA. This CDR3 is 16 amino acids long. V lost 2 bases, J lost 4 bases, and 18 bases lay in between. The CDR3 bases are TGTGCCAGCAGCTTAACCAATCAGGGCCTCCTATACGAGCAGTACTTC. The encoded protein is CASSLTNQGLLYEQYF.

The chain links TRBV14 to TRBJ1-3, with a possible D match to TRBD1 (5 bases). This CDR3 is built from 16 residues. Germline CDR1 and CDR2: SGHDN and FVKESK. V was shortened by 2 bases and J by 0 bases, with 11 bases between the two germline ends. The CDR3: CASSQIRGVSGNTIYF. DNA of the CDR3: TGTGCCAGCAGCCAAATAAGAGGGGTCTCTGGAAACACCATATATTTT.

The chain recombines TRBV5-6 with TRBJ2-2, with 12 bases matching TRBD2. This CDR3 has 17 amino acids. V lost 3 bases, J lost 2 bases, and 5 bases stayed unmatched. Germline-derived CDR1 and CDR2 are SGHDT and YYEEEE. Here the CDR3 reads CASSSYGLAGNTGELFF. CDR3 sequence (DNA): TGTGCCAGCAGCTCCTACGGACTAGCGGGAAACACCGGGGAGCTGTTTTTT.

The genes are TRBV5-6 and TRBJ2-3; 9 bases are shared with TRBD2. The ends lost 0 bases at V and 5 bases at J; junction bases unmatched: 4. Germline V gives CDR1 SGHDT, CDR2 YYEEEE. This CDR3 is built from 15 residues. The CDR3 coding sequence is TGTGCCAGCAGCTTGGTTGGTAGCGGGGGAGATACGCAGTATTTT. Its protein is CASSLVGSGGDTQYF.

The chain recombines TRBV27 with TRBJ2-1, with TRBD2 matching over 8 bases. V shed 3 bases, J shed 9 bases, and the junction held 7 bases outside the gene matches. This CDR3 is built from 14 residues. Germline CDR1 and CDR2: MNHEY and SMNVEV (reference sequence). The CDR3 DNA reads as TGTGCCAGCAGTTTGGCCGGGAGGGCCCGTGAGCAGTTCTTC. Protein: CASSLAGRAREQFF.

The chain links TRBV6-6 to TRBJ2-1; 8 bases map to TRBD2. Germline V gives CDR1 MNHNY, CDR2 SVGAGI (reference sequence). The CDR3 length is 15 residues. After removal of 2 bases from V and 9 bases from J, the junction contained 9 bases not matched to a gene. CDR3: CASSYLPGTRSEQFF. The CDR3 DNA follows: TGTGCCAGCAGTTACCTCCCCGGGACTAGATCTGAGCAGTTCTTC.

The rearrangement uses TRBV7-8 and TRBJ1-2; 7 nucleotides align to TRBD1. Looked up from germline, CDR1 is SGHVS and CDR2 is FQNEAQ. The CDR3 runs to 14 residues. The ends lost 5 bases at V and 8 bases at J; junction bases unmatched: 11. CDR3 in DNA: TGTGCCAGCAGCCCGACAGGGCGTGTAGACGGCTACACCTTC. Its translation: CASSPTGRVDGYTF.